The next 19 T cell receptor beta chains were all read from a single sample in a study of blood T cell repertoires in COVID-19. Assay: immunoSEQ multiplex PCR; the TCRdb copy retains only in-frame clones and omits some. The sample gives approximately 72,000 clones, 88% of which show up once; over 25% is in the top ten. What was sequenced was peripheral blood. The receptors derive from a man aged 50-59 years with acute or convalescent COVID-19.

The V call is TRBV9, the J call TRBJ2-7; D not certain. Germline-derived CDR1 and CDR2 are SGDLS and YYNGEE. The V gene lost 4 bases and the J gene lost 0 bases, with 11 bases spanning the gap. This CDR3 is 14 amino acids long. The CDR3 DNA reads as TGTGCCAGCAGCAAAGACACGATCTCCTACGAGCAGTACTTC. Its protein is CASSKDTISYEQYF.

This sequence joins TRBV2 and TRBJ1-1; TRBD1 matches 7 bases. This CDR3 comprises 13 residues. With V trimmed by 3 bases and J by 5 bases, 3 bases remained unmatched. CDR1 and CDR2 (germline): SNHLY, FYNNEI. The CDR3 is CASSERGPTEAFF. In DNA, the CDR3 is TGTGCCAGCAGTGAGAGGGGGCCTACTGAAGCTTTCTTT.

This sequence joins TRBV6-5 and TRBJ1-3, with 7 bases aligning to TRBD1. Germline V gives CDR1 MNHEY, CDR2 SVGAGI. V lost 4 bases and J lost 0; bases outside the gene matches: 6. The CDR3 consists of 16 residues. CDR3 nucleotides: TGTGCCAGCAGTTTTTTGACAGGGAGCTCTGGAAACACCATATATTTT. This encodes CASSFLTGSSGNTIYF.

V gene TRBV6-4 combines with J gene TRBJ1-2, with D perhaps matching TRBD1 (5 bases). Trimming pared 2 bases from V and 2 bases from J, leaving 9 bases between. Germline V gives CDR1 MRHNA, CDR2 SNTAGT. This CDR3 comprises 14 residues. The CDR3 DNA sequence: TGTGCCAGCAGTGACCTTCCAGGGAACTATGGCTACACCTTC. Translating gives CASSDLPGNYGYTF.

This chain uses TRBV5-1 with TRBJ2-2; TRBD2 is a possible D gene (5 bases). V lost 4 bases to trimming and J lost 5 bases, with 15 bases between them. The CDR3 runs to 15 residues. Germline V gene lookup returns CDR1 SGHRS and CDR2 YFSETQ. The CDR3 reads CASSLRRDLTGELFF. CDR3 DNA: TGCGCCAGCAGCCTGCGACGGGATTTAACCGGGGAGCTGTTTTTT.

This clone has a handful of counts. The chain couples TRBV2 to TRBJ1-5, with D uncertain. Trimming removed 3 bases at V and 5 bases at J, with 2 bases between. This CDR3 contains 11 residues. CDR1 and CDR2 (germline): SNHLY, FYNNEI. The CDR3, as DNA: TGTGCCAGCAGTGACGATCAGCCCCAGCATTTT. It translates to CASSDDQPQHF.

The chain employs TRBV19 and TRBJ2-2; 10 positions agree with TRBD1. V lost 6 bases and J lost 2; bases outside the gene matches: 3. Germline CDR1 and CDR2: LNHDA and SQIVND (reference sequence). This CDR3 has 15 residues. The CDR3 nucleotides are TGTGCCAGTAGCAAGACAGGGGGCAACACCGGGGAGCTGTTTTTT. Translated, it gives CASSKTGGNTGELFF.

The chain joins TRBV6-5 to TRBJ2-1; TRBD1 is a possible D gene (6 bases). CDR1 MNHEY and CDR2 SVGAGI come from the germline V gene. V lost 6 bases and J 8 bases, leaving 14 bases between the germline ends. The CDR3 covers 13 residues. Here the CDR3 reads CASRFLQGYEQFF. The DNA for the CDR3 is TGTGCCAGCAGGTTCCTACAGGGCTATGAGCAGTTCTTC.

The chain recombines TRBV11-3 with TRBJ2-1; D perhaps matches TRBD2 (6 bases). CDR1 and CDR2 (germline): SGHNT, YENEEA. This CDR3 is 13 amino acids long. The ends were cut back, 1 base at V and 7 bases at J, with 8 bases in the middle. The CDR3 loop is CASSLVRGNEQFF. For the CDR3, the DNA is TGTGCCAGCAGCTTAGTACGGGGGAATGAGCAGTTCTTC.

The genes are TRBV24-1 and TRBJ2-5; D remains unclear. The CDR3 runs to 14 residues. V dropped 2 bases and J dropped 4 bases, with 10 bases sitting between them. Germline CDR1 and CDR2: KGHDR and SFDVKD. The CDR3: CATSDSTQRETQYF. The CDR3 nucleotides are TGTGCCACCAGTGATTCGACCCAGCGAGAGACCCAGTACTTC.

The chain uses TRBV5-5 and TRBJ1-1; D is undetermined. In germline, CDR1 is SGHKS, CDR2 YYEKEE (reference sequence). The CDR3 sequence is 13 residues long. Trimming pared 5 bases from V and 0 bases from J, leaving 8 bases between. In DNA, the CDR3 is TGTGCCAGCAGTTTTAGTCTGAACACTGAAGCTTTCTTT. It codes for CASSFSLNTEAFF.

This sequence joins TRBV2 and TRBJ1-2; D call uncertain. This CDR3 has 11 residues. Trimming pared 8 bases from V and 5 bases from J, leaving 9 bases between. Germline V gives CDR1 SNHLY, CDR2 FYNNEI. DNA of the CDR3: TGTGCCAGCCCCGAGGGATATGGCTACACCTTC. Amino acids: CASPEGYGYTF.

CDR3 in DNA: TGCGCCAGCAGCTTCGGGGGTGGAGGGAAAGATACGCAGTATTTT. Amino acids: CASSFGGGGKDTQYF. The V call is TRBV5-1, the J call TRBJ2-3; D is perhaps TRBD2 (6 bases). This CDR3 is built from 15 residues. Germline-derived CDR1 and CDR2 are SGHRS and YFSETQ. Trimming stripped 2 bases from V and 5 bases from J, with 15 bases between.

In nucleotides, the CDR3 is TGTGCCTGGAGTCCACCAGGGGTTCTGGTCTATGGCTACACCTTC. Encoded protein: CAWSPPGVLVYGYTF. This chain connects TRBV30 to TRBJ1-2, with D perhaps TRBD1 (6 bases). V shed 2 bases and J shed 4 bases, with 17 bases lying between them. The CDR3 is 15 amino acids. The germline V gene encodes CDR1 GTSNPN and CDR2 SVGIG (reference sequence).

This rearrangement joins TRBV29-1 to TRBJ1-2; D gene uncertain. The CDR3 loop spans 16 amino acids. Germline V gives CDR1 SQVTM, CDR2 ANQGSEA. Trimming pared 4 bases from V and 3 bases from J, leaving 21 bases between. The CDR3 DNA is TGCAGCGTTGCCCTCCTGGCCGCAATCCCCCACTATGGCTACACCTTC. This translates into CSVALLAAIPHYGYTF.

This clone was recorded only once. Here the CDR3 reads CASSLSPGITYNEQFF. The CDR3 DNA follows: TGTGCCAGCAGTTTATCTCCCGGGATCACCTACAATGAGCAGTTCTTC. The chain is built from TRBV27 and TRBJ2-1; D possibly corresponds to TRBD2 (5 bases). The germline V gene has CDR1 MNHEY and CDR2 SMNVEV (reference sequence). Trimming pared 0 bases from V and 2 bases from J, leaving 11 bases between. The CDR3 loop spans 16 amino acids.

The chain is built from TRBV7-9 and TRBJ2-7; perhaps TRBD2 as D (5 bases). Looked up from germline, CDR1 is SEHNR and CDR2 is FQNEAQ (reference sequence). The CDR3 has 14 residues. The V gene lost 1 base and the J gene lost 4 bases, with 11 bases spanning the gap. The CDR3 protein is CASSLEETKYEQYF. The CDR3, as DNA: TGTGCCAGCAGCTTAGAGGAGACTAAATACGAGCAGTACTTC.

The rearrangement uses TRBV11-2 and TRBJ1-2; the D gene is possibly TRBD1 (5 bases). This CDR3 has 14 amino acids. The V gene lost 6 bases and the J gene lost 8 bases, with 19 bases spanning the gap. Germline V lookup: CDR1 SGHAT, CDR2 FQNNGV. The chain's CDR3 is CASSPSGGNWGYTF. Written as DNA, the CDR3 is TGTGCCAGCAGTCCATCGGGGGGGAATTGGGGCTACACCTTC.

This sequence joins TRBV18 and TRBJ2-3; 9 bases fit TRBD1. The germline CDR1 and CDR2 sequences are KGHSH and LQKENI. The junction had 6 bases not matched to a gene; V was cut back by 0 bases and J by 5 bases. The CDR3 runs to 16 residues. Here the CDR3 DNA reads TGTGCCAGCTCACCACCCCGGACAGGGGCTAGAGATACGCAGTATTTT. Translated: CASSPPRTGARDTQYF.